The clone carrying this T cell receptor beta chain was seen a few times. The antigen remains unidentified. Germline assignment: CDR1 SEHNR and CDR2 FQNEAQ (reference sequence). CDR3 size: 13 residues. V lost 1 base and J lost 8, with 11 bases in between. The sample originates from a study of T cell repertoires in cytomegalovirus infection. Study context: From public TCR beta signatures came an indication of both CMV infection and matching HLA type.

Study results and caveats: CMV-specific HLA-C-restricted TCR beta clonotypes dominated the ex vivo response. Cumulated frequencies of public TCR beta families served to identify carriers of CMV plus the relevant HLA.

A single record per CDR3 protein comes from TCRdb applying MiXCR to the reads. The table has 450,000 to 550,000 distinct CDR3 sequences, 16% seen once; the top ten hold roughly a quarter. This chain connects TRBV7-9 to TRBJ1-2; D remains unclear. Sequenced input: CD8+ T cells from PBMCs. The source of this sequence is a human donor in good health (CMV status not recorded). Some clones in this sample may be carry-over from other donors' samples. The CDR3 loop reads CASSLEARRGYTF. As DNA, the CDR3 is TGTGCCAGCAGCTTAGAGGCTAGACGGGGCTACACCTTC. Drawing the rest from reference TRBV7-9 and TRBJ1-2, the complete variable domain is DTGVSQNPRHKITKRGQNVTFRCDPISEHNRLYWYRQTLGQGPEFLTYFQNEAQLEKSRLLSDRFSAERPKGSFSTLEIQRTEQGDSAMYLCASSLEARRGYTFGSGTRLTVV.